A selection of T cell receptor beta chains follows, all from one sample in a study of blood T cell repertoires in COVID-19. Produced via immunoSEQ multiplex PCR; TCRdb's table is partial and in-frame only. The data hold approximately 90,000 clones, with 80% observed a single time. The sequencing sample was made of peripheral blood. These receptors were obtained from an elderly woman with acute or convalescent COVID-19. Both conserved end residues are part of each CDR3. The D gene is left open where the match is weak. Clone size, where shown, is once, few, many, or a class for clones that have expanded.

few	TRBJ2-3	NA	TRBV10-3	CAIKEGRTDTQYF	TGTGCCATCAAGGAGGGACGCACAGATACGCAGTATTTT
NA	TRBJ1-2	NA	TRBV11-2	CASSLGSDYGYTF	TGTGCCAGCAGCTTAGGGTCGGACTATGGCTACACCTTC
few	TRBJ1-5	NA	TRBV5-5	CASSLSGQPQHF	TGTGCCAGCAGCTTGTCCGGGCAGCCCCAGCATTTT
NA	TRBJ2-5	NA	TRBV2	CASSGRDRQETQYF	TGTGCCAGCAGTGGGCGGGACCGACAAGAGACCCAGTACTTC
NA	TRBJ2-5	NA	TRBV29-1	CSVDPGIQETQYF	TGCAGCGTTGATCCGGGAATCCAAGAGACCCAGTACTTC
once	TRBJ2-7	NA	TRBV2	CASSEYRAPSYEQYF	TGTGCCAGCAGTGAGTACAGGGCGCCCTCCTACGAGCAGTACTTC
NA	TRBJ2-5	TRBD2	TRBV7-2	CASSLDLAGGPTQYF	TGTGCCAGCAGCTTAGATCTAGCGGGGGGCCCGACCCAGTACTTC
few	TRBJ1-1	TRBD1	TRBV7-9	CASSLGGQRYTEAFF	TGTGCCAGCAGCTTAGGGGGACAGAGATACACTGAAGCTTTCTTT
once	TRBJ2-1	NA	TRBV5-1	CASSLVPGEDNEQFF	TGCGCCAGCAGCTTGGTACCGGGGGAAGACAATGAGCAGTTCTTC
few	TRBJ2-2	NA	TRBV21-1	CASSKDHFRDRATGELFF	TGTGCCAGCAGCAAAGACCATTTCCGGGACAGGGCGACCGGGGAGCTGTTTTTT
NA	TRBJ2-7	TRBD1	TRBV10-3	CAISEYPPGAGGEQYF	TGTGCCATCAGTGAGTACCCCCCTGGGGCAGGGGGCGAGCAGTACTTC
NA	TRBJ2-4	NA	TRBV18	CASSPTSGAGLRVWAKNIQYF	TGTGCCAGCTCACCTACCTCTGGGGCAGGGCTACGCGTATGGGCAAAGAACATTCAGTACTTC
NA	TRBJ2-7	TRBD1	TRBV7-3	CASSPTDRGVHEQYF	TGTGCCAGCAGCCCTACAGACAGGGGAGTACACGAGCAGTACTTC
NA	TRBJ2-3	NA	TRBV21-1	CASSKEGLQGATDTQYF	TGTGCCAGCAGCAAAGAAGGGCTACAGGGTGCGACAGATACGCAGTATTTT
NA	TRBJ2-2	TRBD2	TRBV7-9	CASSLALAVMNAGELFF	TGTGCCAGCAGCTTAGCCCTAGCGGTTATGAACGCCGGGGAGCTGTTTTTT
few	TRBJ1-3	NA	TRBV28	CASSSGNTIYF	TGTGCCAGCAGCTCGGGAAACACCATATATTTT
NA	TRBJ2-7	NA	TRBV5-5	CASSLTGVWSYEQYF	TGTGCCAGCAGCTTGACGGGGGTTTGGTCCTACGAGCAGTACTTC
NA	TRBJ2-7	NA	TRBV7-8	CASSPQRAPYEQYF	TGTGCCAGCAGCCCCCAGCGGGCCCCCTACGAGCAGTACTTC
NA	TRBJ1-5	TRBD1	TRBV2	CASSRGQNNQPQHF	TGTGCCAGCAGTAGGGGGCAAAACAATCAGCCCCAGCATTTT
few	TRBJ1-4	TRBD1	TRBV5-5	CASSPPQGAYNEKLFF	TGTGCCAGCAGCCCGCCTCAGGGGGCTTATAATGAAAAACTGTTTTTT
once	TRBJ1-1	NA	TRBV27	CASASRGRAFF	TGTGCCAGCGCTTCCAGGGGACGAGCTTTCTTT
NA	TRBJ1-6	NA	TRBV5-1	CASSLDIGRRDPPLHF	TGCGCCAGCAGCTTGGATATAGGGAGGAGAGATCCACCCCTCCACTTT
few	TRBJ2-4	NA	TRBV7-8	CASSLVGGWGTKNIQYF	TGTGCCAGCAGCTTAGTAGGGGGTTGGGGAACCAAAAACATTCAGTACTTC
NA	TRBJ1-4	NA	TRBV6-6	CASTPAGDEKLFF	TGTGCCAGCACTCCCGCGGGGGATGAAAAACTGTTTTTT
few	TRBJ2-5	TRBD1	TRBV5-1	CASSSQTGIQETQYF	TGCGCCAGCAGCTCCCAGACAGGGATCCAAGAGACCCAGTACTTC
NA	TRBJ2-3	TRBD2	TRBV24-1	CATSYSGGETDTQYF	TGTGCCACCAGTTATAGCGGGGGCGAGACAGATACGCAGTATTTT